This entry lists 6 T cell receptor beta chains sequenced from one sample in a study of monozygotic twins with inflammatory bowel disease. TCRdb reworked the 5' RACE reads into one entry per CDR3 protein, no DNA. Recorded for this sample: some 190,000 distinct CDR3 sequences. Sequencing was performed on blood. The origin of the receptors is a human donor with ulcerative colitis or Crohn's disease, or a healthy co-twin of an affected twin (not recorded which).

The chain carries TRBV11-2 and TRBJ2-7. Germline V lookup: CDR1 SGHAT, CDR2 FQNNGV. CDR3 size: 12 residues. CDR3 sequence reads: CASSLWRSNQYF.

This chain links TRBV7-2 with TRBJ2-7. The CDR3 runs 15 residues. The germline CDR1 and CDR2 sequences are SGHTA and FQGNSA. This CDR3 is CASSPTRQDSYEQYF.

The chain links TRBV2 to TRBJ2-1. Germline V lookup: CDR1 SNHLY, CDR2 FYNNEI. CDR3 length: 13 amino acids. This CDR3 reads CASSEFLYNEQFF.

The chain has TRBV15 and TRBJ2-1; lacking DNA, the TRBD2 call made by TCRdb goes unchecked. The CDR3 consists of 17 residues. From germline, CDR1 is LNHNV and CDR2 YYDKDF (reference sequence). The CDR3 loop is CATSRDQTSEPKDEQFF.

The genes are TRBV4-2 and TRBJ2-3; TCRdb names TRBD2, which stays unverified in the absence of DNA. The CDR3 has 20 amino acids. From germline, CDR1 is LGHNA and CDR2 YNFKEQ. CDR3 region: CASSQDLRLTSGGATDTQYF.

The rearrangement joins TRBV6-5 to TRBJ1-3. CDR3 length equals 13 residues. CDR1 and CDR2 from the germline V gene are MNHEY and SVGAGI. The CDR3: CASTAYSGNTIYF.